A single sample is the source of the 9 T cell receptor beta chains below, sequenced in a study of shared clonotypes between healthy human individuals. Clones were read by immunoSEQ multiplex PCR, and TCRdb kept only the in-frame ones, dropping some. The sample gives some 1,900,000 clones, approximately 95% of which show up once; more than 0.95% is in the top ten. Naive CD8 cells lacked CD45RO and underwent positive selection for CCR7, leaving out terminally differentiated effector memory CD45RA+ cells. Sequenced material: naive CD8+ T cells sorted from blood. The source is a man aged 18 to 30 in good health.

This chain joins TRBV7-2 and TRBJ2-1, with 9 bases fitting TRBD2. The CDR3 consists of 15 residues. V dropped 0 bases and J dropped 8; count of bases not matched to a gene: 5. Germline-derived CDR1 and CDR2 are SGHTA and FQGNSA. This CDR3 is CASSLALAGEDEQFF. In DNA, the CDR3 is TGTGCCAGCAGCTTAGCATTAGCGGGAGAGGATGAGCAGTTCTTC.

The rearrangement joins TRBV10-2 to TRBJ2-7, with no clear D. This CDR3 comprises 13 residues. Trimming pared 3 bases from V and 0 bases from J, leaving 6 bases between. Looked up from germline, CDR1 is WSHSY and CDR2 is SAAADI. The CDR3 spells CASSDRASYEQYF. The CDR3 DNA sequence: TGCGCCAGCAGTGATCGGGCCTCCTACGAGCAGTACTTC.

The chain uses TRBV27 and TRBJ2-3; 14 nucleotides line up with TRBD2. Germline values: CDR1 MNHEY, CDR2 SMNVEV (reference sequence). V shed 2 bases and J 5 bases; nucleotides not matched to a gene: 6. The CDR3 has 17 amino acids. This chain's CDR3 is CASSLPGLAGDGDTQYF. In DNA, the CDR3 is TGTGCCAGCAGTTTACCGGGACTAGCGGGAGATGGAGATACGCAGTATTTT.

Note on this clone: This sample includes further DNA sequences coding for the same CDR3. The V gene is TRBV27, the J gene TRBJ2-1; TRBD2 matches at 14 bases. This CDR3 is built from 15 residues. CDR1 and CDR2 (germline): MNHEY, SMNVEV (reference sequence). V shed 8 bases, J shed 6 bases, and the junction held 6 bases outside the gene matches. CDR3 bases: TGTGCCAGCTCCCCGGGGACTAGCGGGGGCAATGAGCAGTTCTTC. Translation: CASSPGTSGGNEQFF.

This clone is a singleton in its sample. J is TRBJ2-7 and V is TRBV6-1; 8 positions agree with TRBD2. Losses at the gene ends were 3 bases for V and 6 bases for J; bases not matched to a gene: 13. The germline V gene has CDR1 MNHNS and CDR2 SASEGT. CDR3 size: 16 residues. The chain's CDR3 is CASSEYREGSVGEQYF. The CDR3 DNA sequence: TGTGCCAGCAGTGAGTACCGGGAGGGGAGTGTGGGCGAGCAGTACTTC.

This rearrangement joins TRBV6-5 to TRBJ2-5; D remains unclear. CDR3 length: 12 amino acids. CDR1 MNHEY and CDR2 SVGAGI come from the germline V gene. V dropped 2 bases and J dropped 9 bases, with 10 bases sitting between them. The DNA of the CDR3 is TGTGCCAGCAGTTACGACGCCGTGGCCCAGTACTTC. Its protein product is CASSYDAVAQYF.

The chain joins TRBV5-6 to TRBJ2-2; a possible D gene is TRBD1 (6 bases). Germline values: CDR1 SGHDT, CDR2 YYEEEE. Trimming shortened V by 2 bases and J by 4 bases, and 12 bases separated the two germline ends. The CDR3 spans 15 residues. The CDR3 nucleotides read TGTGCCAGCAGCTTAGATACAGGGATCACCGGGGAGCTGTTTTTT. Amino acids: CASSLDTGITGELFF. Using reference TRBV5-6 and TRBJ2-2 for the parts outside the CDR3, the full variable domain is DAGVTQSPTHLIKTRGQQVTLRCSPKSGHDTVSWYQQALGQGPQFIFQYYEEEERQRGNFPDRFSGHQFPNYSSELNVNALLLGDSALYLCASSLDTGITGELFFGEGSRLTVL.

This clone was counted only a few times. Other DNA variants within this sample encode the same CDR3. The chain couples TRBV27 to TRBJ1-5; 9 bases agree with TRBD1. In germline, CDR1 is MNHEY, CDR2 SMNVEV (reference sequence). V was pared by 7 bases and J by 4 bases, with 5 bases of the junction left unmatched. This CDR3 comprises 14 residues. The CDR3 sequence: CASTPTGGNQPQHF. CDR3 bases: TGTGCCAGCACCCCGACAGGGGGGAATCAGCCCCAGCATTTT.

V usage is TRBV28 and J usage is TRBJ2-3, with a weak D call TRBD2 (5 bases). With 3 bases removed from V and 1 base from J, the gap between germline ends came to 8 bases. The CDR3 sequence is 14 residues long. The germline V gene encodes CDR1 MDHEN and CDR2 SYDVKM. CDR3 residues: CASSFLSGTDTQYF. For the CDR3, the DNA is TGTGCCAGCAGTTTTCTTAGCGGCACAGATACGCAGTATTTT. The full variable domain, with the rest looked up from reference TRBV28 and TRBJ2-3, is DVKVTQSSRYLVKRTGEKVFLECVQDMDHENMFWYRQDPGLGLRLIYFSYDVKMKEKGDIPEGYSVSREKKERFSLILESASTNQTSMYLCASSFLSGTDTQYFGPGTRLTVL.